Listed below are T cell receptor beta chains from one sample, sequenced in a study of PD-1 blockade in mismatch repair-deficient tumors. Produced via immunoSEQ multiplex PCR; TCRdb's table is partial and in-frame only. This sample has 30,000 to 45,000 clones, with around four fifths found just once. The sequencing here drew on PBMCs, taken 38 to 40 weeks after starting pembrolizumab. All receptors come from an adult with mismatch repair-deficient cancer. Each CDR3 is given with its conserved first and last residue. The D gene is left open where the match is weak. Rows give clone size only sometimes, using once, few, many, or a class for an expanded clone.

j_gene,abundance,d_gene,v_gene,CDR3aa,CDR3nt
TRBJ2-1,.,.,TRBV27,CASSQDNEQFF,TGTGCCAGCAGCCAGGACAATGAGCAGTTCTTC
TRBJ2-7,.,TRBD1,TRBV7-6,CASSLSQGAREQYF,TGTGCCAGCAGCTTAAGCCAGGGGGCGAGAGAGCAGTACTTC
TRBJ2-5,.,.,TRBV5-1,CASSLGSGKETQYF,TGCGCCAGCAGCTTGGGTTCGGGTAAAGAGACCCAGTACTTC
TRBJ2-7,.,TRBD2,TRBV4-1,CASSRGEGRDPTYEQYF,TGCGCCAGCAGCCGAGGGGAGGGGCGGGACCCGACCTACGAGCAGTACTTC
TRBJ1-4,.,TRBD1,TRBV16,CASSQGFGTASANEKLFF,TGTGCCAGCAGCCAAGGATTCGGGACAGCTAGTGCTAATGAAAAACTGTTTTTT
TRBJ1-1,.,TRBD1,TRBV30,CAWSRTGEVTEAFF,TGTGCCTGGAGTAGGACAGGCGAGGTGACTGAAGCTTTCTTT
TRBJ2-1,.,.,TRBV5-1,CASSSLAGSQYNEQFF,TGCGCCAGCAGCTCCTTGGCCGGGTCTCAATACAATGAGCAGTTCTTC
TRBJ2-7,.,TRBD2,TRBV5-5,CASSLDPGTTYEQYF,TGTGCCAGCAGCCTCGATCCCGGGACTACCTACGAGCAGTACTTC
TRBJ2-3,.,TRBD1,TRBV5-1,CASSKGTVDTDTQYF,TGCGCCAGCAGCAAGGGGACAGTAGACACAGATACGCAGTATTTT
TRBJ1-2,once,.,TRBV19,CASSIFEDKSNGYTF,TGTGCCAGTAGTATATTCGAGGACAAGTCAAATGGCTACACCTTC
TRBJ2-7,.,TRBD1,TRBV6-1,CASATGWHEQYF,TGTGCCAGCGCGACAGGGTGGCACGAGCAGTACTTC
TRBJ2-3,once,.,TRBV5-1,CASSLTTDTQYF,TGCGCCAGCAGTTTGACTACGGATACGCAGTATTTT
TRBJ2-7,.,TRBD1,TRBV28,CASHQGELVYEQYF,TGTGCCAGCCATCAGGGGGAGTTGGTCTACGAGCAGTACTTC
TRBJ1-2,.,.,TRBV15,CATSRNRDNYGYTF,TGTGCCACCAGCAGAAACCGGGATAACTATGGCTACACCTTC
TRBJ2-1,.,.,TRBV29-1,CSVGGNVGNEQFF,TGCAGCGTTGGAGGAAACGTCGGCAATGAGCAGTTCTTC
TRBJ2-1,few,TRBD2,TRBV5-1,CASSPPGLAGYNEQFF,TGCGCCAGCAGTCCCCCGGGACTAGCGGGATACAATGAGCAGTTCTTC
TRBJ1-6,few,TRBD1,TRBV6-5,CASSLTGASPLHF,TGTGCCAGCAGTTTGACAGGGGCTTCACCCCTCCACTTT
TRBJ2-1,.,TRBD2,TRBV9,CASSVGLAGRYNEQFF,TGTGCCAGCAGCGTAGGACTAGCGGGACGCTACAATGAGCAGTTCTTC
TRBJ1-1,.,.,TRBV4-1,CASSQDQGLEAFF,TGCGCCAGCAGCCAAGATCAGGGGCTTGAAGCTTTCTTT
TRBJ2-3,.,.,TRBV5-1,CASSRAGATDTQYF,TGCGCCAGCTCAAGGGCAGGGGCGACAGATACGCAGTATTTT
TRBJ2-1,.,TRBD2,TRBV10-3,CAIKSPGLAENNEQFF,TGTGCCATCAAGTCTCCGGGACTAGCGGAGAATAATGAGCAGTTCTTC
TRBJ1-5,.,.,TRBV21-1,CASSKVRGWDQPQHF,TGTGCCAGCAGCAAAGTACGGGGGTGGGATCAGCCCCAGCATTTT
TRBJ2-5,.,.,TRBV7-9,CASSLVLGDQETQYF,TGTGCCAGCAGCTTAGTTCTGGGCGACCAAGAGACCCAGTACTTC
TRBJ2-1,.,.,TRBV11-3,CASSLVGLSYNEQFF,TGTGCCAGCAGCTTAGTTGGACTCTCCTACAATGAGCAGTTCTTC
TRBJ1-2,once,TRBD1,TRBV19,CASRPGQVQENYGYTF,TGTGCCAGTAGACCAGGACAGGTCCAGGAAAACTATGGCTACACCTTC
TRBJ2-1,.,TRBD2,TRBV5-1,CASSLGTSHNEQFF,TGCGCCAGCAGCTTGGGGACTAGTCACAATGAGCAGTTCTTC
TRBJ2-5,.,.,TRBV4-1,CASSLRAAQETQYF,TGCGCCAGCAGTCTCCGCGCCGCCCAAGAGACCCAGTACTTC
TRBJ2-7,.,TRBD2,TRBV18,CASSLAGAIYEQYF,TGTGCCAGCTCCTTAGCGGGCGCAATTTACGAGCAGTACTTC
TRBJ1-2,.,.,TRBV2,CASTPGIYRATNYDYTF,TGTGCCAGCACCCCTGGGATCTACCGGGCGACTAACTATGACTACACCTTC
TRBJ2-7,.,TRBD1,TRBV2,CASSYTGDEQYF,TGTGCCAGCAGCTACACAGGGGACGAGCAGTACTTC
TRBJ1-1,.,TRBD1,TRBV6-5,CASRADRGGSTEAFF,TGTGCCAGCAGGGCGGACAGGGGGGGAAGCACTGAAGCTTTCTTT
TRBJ2-5,.,TRBD2,TRBV9,CASSVGAGVVETQYF,TGTGCCAGCAGCGTAGGGGCGGGAGTGGTAGAGACCCAGTACTTC
TRBJ2-1,.,TRBD1,TRBV7-9,CASSPPGQGSNEQFF,TGTGCCAGCAGCCCCCCGGGACAGGGGTCGAATGAGCAGTTCTTC
TRBJ2-1,.,.,TRBV19,CASSIGTAYNEQFF,TGTGCCAGTAGTATAGGGACAGCCTACAATGAGCAGTTCTTC
TRBJ2-1,.,.,TRBV5-1,CASSLAGELDEQFF,TGCGCCAGCAGCTTGGCCGGGGAACTAGATGAGCAGTTCTTC
TRBJ2-3,.,.,TRBV9,CASSVHTDTQYF,TGTGCCAGCAGCGTCCACACAGATACGCAGTATTTT
TRBJ1-1,.,.,TRBV18,CASSPKNTNTEAFF,TGTGCCAGCTCACCCAAGAACACGAACACTGAAGCTTTCTTT
TRBJ2-7,.,TRBD2,TRBV6-5,CASSYPGGATYEQYF,TGTGCCAGCAGTTATCCGGGGGGAGCTACCTACGAGCAGTACTTC
TRBJ2-1,.,TRBD2,TRBV7-2,CASSLLAGANEQFF,TGTGCCAGCAGCTTACTAGCGGGAGCCAATGAGCAGTTCTTC
TRBJ2-3,once,.,TRBV10-3,CAISESSTASTDTQYF,TGTGCCATCAGTGAGTCCTCGACAGCTAGCACAGATACGCAGTATTTT
TRBJ1-2,.,TRBD1,TRBV7-3,CASSLDRAGSYGYTF,TGTGCCAGCAGCCTGGACAGGGCGGGTTCCTATGGCTACACCTTC
TRBJ2-1,.,TRBD2,TRBV2,CASKPGGTRVNEQFF,TGTGCCAGCAAACCGGGAGGGACTAGGGTCAATGAGCAGTTCTTC